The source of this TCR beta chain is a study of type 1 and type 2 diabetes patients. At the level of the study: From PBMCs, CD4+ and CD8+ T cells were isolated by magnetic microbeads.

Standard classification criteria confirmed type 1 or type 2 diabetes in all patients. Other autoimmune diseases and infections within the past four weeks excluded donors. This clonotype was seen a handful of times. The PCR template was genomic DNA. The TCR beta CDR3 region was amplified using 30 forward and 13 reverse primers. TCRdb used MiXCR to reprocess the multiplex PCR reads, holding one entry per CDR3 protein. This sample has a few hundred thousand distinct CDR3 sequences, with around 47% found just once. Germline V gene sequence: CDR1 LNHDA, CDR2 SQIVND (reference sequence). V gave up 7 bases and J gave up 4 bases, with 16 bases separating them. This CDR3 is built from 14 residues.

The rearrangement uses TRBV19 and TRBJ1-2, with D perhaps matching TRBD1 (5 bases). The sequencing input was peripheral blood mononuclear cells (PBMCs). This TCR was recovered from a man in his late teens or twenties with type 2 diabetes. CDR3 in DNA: TGTGCCAGTACCTACCCGGGGGTAGGCTATGGCTACACCTTC. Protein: CASTYPGVGYGYTF.